The rows below give T cell receptor beta chains drawn from one sample of a study of blood T cell repertoires in COVID-19. Data came from immunoSEQ multiplex PCR; TCRdb stores just in-frame clones and leaves some out. The table has about 220,000 clones, about 82% seen once. What was sequenced was peripheral blood. The receptors were sampled from a woman in her 70s with COVID-19, enrolled during active disease. Both conserved end residues are trimmed from each CDR3. A D gene is named only where the DNA matches it firmly.

j_gene: TRBJ2-2; v_gene: TRBV7-2; d_gene: NA; CDR3aa: ASSFLGRQTGELF
j_gene: TRBJ2-1; v_gene: TRBV6-2/TRBV6-3; d_gene: TRBD2; CDR3aa: ASSYDGLAGGGEQF
j_gene: TRBJ1-5; v_gene: TRBV7-2; d_gene: NA; CDR3aa: ASSLFGSPYSNQPQH
j_gene: TRBJ1-5; v_gene: TRBV9; d_gene: TRBD1; CDR3aa: ASSPGQGGSNQPQH
j_gene: TRBJ2-6; v_gene: TRBV27; d_gene: NA; CDR3aa: ASPHKAVLNSGANVLT
j_gene: TRBJ1-1; v_gene: TRBV7-2; d_gene: NA; CDR3aa: ASSTRPITEAF
j_gene: TRBJ2-3; v_gene: TRBV19; d_gene: NA; CDR3aa: ASSSTRRDTDTQY
j_gene: TRBJ1-1; v_gene: TRBV19; d_gene: TRBD1; CDR3aa: ASMLVRGGRNTEAF
j_gene: TRBJ1-1; v_gene: TRBV5-1; d_gene: NA; CDR3aa: ASRVAGNTEAF
j_gene: TRBJ1-5; v_gene: TRBV19; d_gene: NA; CDR3aa: ASSPDTGYSNQPQH
j_gene: TRBJ2-7; v_gene: TRBV9; d_gene: TRBD1; CDR3aa: ASSRQGASSYEQY
j_gene: TRBJ2-1; v_gene: TRBV29-1; d_gene: NA; CDR3aa: SVEGLFGTGNNEQF
j_gene: TRBJ1-2; v_gene: TRBV6-5; d_gene: TRBD1; CDR3aa: ASSYRQGALRGYT
j_gene: TRBJ1-4; v_gene: TRBV6-2/TRBV6-3; d_gene: NA; CDR3aa: ASSYRGFEKLF
j_gene: TRBJ2-1; v_gene: TRBV13; d_gene: NA; CDR3aa: ASSLYNEQF
j_gene: TRBJ2-2; v_gene: TRBV29-1; d_gene: NA; CDR3aa: SVEAKTANTGELF
j_gene: TRBJ1-1; v_gene: TRBV5-1; d_gene: TRBD1; CDR3aa: ASSLQQGTGTEAF
j_gene: TRBJ2-2; v_gene: TRBV11-3; d_gene: NA; CDR3aa: ASSLESGDTGELF
j_gene: TRBJ1-1; v_gene: TRBV5-8; d_gene: TRBD1; CDR3aa: ASSSFGTGVNTEAF
j_gene: TRBJ2-4; v_gene: TRBV3-1/TRBV3-2; d_gene: NA; CDR3aa: ASSQAGLARLAKNIQY